The 16 T cell receptor beta chains below come from one sample, sequenced in a study of blood T cell repertoires in COVID-19. Sequencing used immunoSEQ multiplex PCR; TCRdb keeps in-frame clones, though not all of them. The sample has roughly 280,000 clones, roughly 90% seen once. Sequencing was carried out using peripheral blood. The source is a man aged 30 to 45 with active or convalescent COVID-19.

This chain connects TRBV6-5 to TRBJ1-2; TRBD1 aligns across 7 bases. The CDR3 is 13 residues long. The trim removed 6 bases at V and 6 bases at J, leaving 7 bases unmatched. Germline assignment: CDR1 MNHEY and CDR2 SVGAGI. CDR3 amino acids: CASRAQGENGYTF. As DNA, the CDR3 is TGTGCCAGCAGGGCTCAGGGGGAGAATGGCTACACCTTC.

V usage is TRBV19 and J usage is TRBJ2-3; D remains ambiguous. Germline CDR1 and CDR2: LNHDA and SQIVND (reference sequence). CDR3 length equals 14 residues. The V end lost 4 bases, the J end lost 6 bases, and 14 bases lay between the germline ends. This chain's CDR3 is CASSTGTGGDTQYF. Written as DNA, the CDR3 is TGTGCCAGTAGTACCGGTACCGGCGGCGATACGCAGTATTTT.

The chain recombines TRBV15 with TRBJ1-1; D remains unclear. The CDR3 runs to 15 residues. V was pared by 1 base and J by 2 bases, with 11 bases between. In germline, CDR1 is LNHNV, CDR2 YYDKDF (reference sequence). The CDR3 DNA follows: TGTGCCACCAGCAGAGGGGAGCGGGGTAACACTGAAGCTTTCTTT. It translates to CATSRGERGNTEAFF.

The chain uses TRBV18 and TRBJ2-6; D gene uncertain. The CDR3 is 14 residues long. V lost 3 bases to trimming and J lost 4 bases, with 7 bases between them. Germline CDR1 KGHSH, CDR2 LQKENI. The DNA for the CDR3 is TGTGCCAGCTCACCTTTGCGAGGGGCCAACGTCCTGACTTTC. It translates to CASSPLRGANVLTF. The entire variable domain, with the rest obtained from reference TRBV18 and TRBJ2-6, is as follows: NAGVMQNPRHLVRRRGQEARLRCSPMKGHSHVYWYRQLPEEGLKFMVYLQKENIIDESGMPKERFSAEFPKEGPSILRIQQVVRGDSAAYFCASSPLRGANVLTFGAGSRLTVL.

The genes are TRBV5-1 and TRBJ1-2; 7 bases agree with TRBD1. The CDR3 length is 14 residues. The J segment lost 8 bases and the V segment lost 4 bases, leaving 11 bases of the junction unmatched. Per the germline V gene, CDR1 is SGHRS and CDR2 is YFSETQ. The CDR3 sequence: CASSGQGGAQGYTF. The CDR3 region has the DNA TGCGCCAGCAGCGGTCAGGGGGGCGCCCAAGGCTACACCTTC.

This clone was observed once. The chain has TRBV30 and TRBJ1-1; TRBD1 matches at 11 bases. The CDR3 consists of 14 residues. V gave up 5 bases and J gave up 7 bases; unmatched junction bases: 9. Germline CDR1 is GTSNPN and CDR2 is SVGIG (reference sequence). CDR3 DNA: TGTGCCTGGGAAGGGGACAGGGGGATTGGTGAAGCTTTCTTT. Translated: CAWEGDRGIGEAFF.

This clone was picked up a small number of times. V gene TRBV24-1 combines with J gene TRBJ2-2, with TRBD2 identical over 7 bases. The J segment lost 6 bases and the V segment lost 3 bases, leaving 6 bases of the junction unmatched. This CDR3 has 15 amino acids. Germline assignment: CDR1 KGHDR and CDR2 SFDVKD. CDR3 nucleotides: TGTGCCACCAGTGATAGAAATAGCGGGCCCGGGGAGCTGTTTTTT. Translation: CATSDRNSGPGELFF.

The V call is TRBV4-1, the J call TRBJ2-5; D uncertain. This CDR3 is 14 amino acids long. V was cut by 1 base and J by 4 bases, with 10 bases left in between. The germline gives CDR1 MGHRA, CDR2 YSYEKL. CDR3 protein: CASSQVVGIETQYF. In DNA, the CDR3 is TGCGCCAGCAGCCAAGTGGTCGGTATAGAGACCCAGTACTTC.

This chain links TRBV5-1 with TRBJ2-1; D may be TRBD1 (6 bases). Germline CDR1 SGHRS, CDR2 YFSETQ. Trimming took off 4 bases at V and 3 bases at J, with 17 bases between the two ends. The CDR3 has 16 amino acids. The CDR3 coding sequence is TGCGCCAGCAGCCCGAGGGGGACACGGATCTACAATGAGCAGTTCTTC. Its translation is CASSPRGTRIYNEQFF.

J is TRBJ2-1 and V is TRBV6-2 or TRBV6-3, with 8 bases fitting TRBD1. Germline V CDR1 and CDR2: MNHEY, SVGEGT. The ends lost 4 bases at V and 8 bases at J; junction bases unmatched: 13. This CDR3 spans 16 amino acids. The CDR3 region is CASSSQGATRAHEQFF. CDR3 nucleotide sequence: TGTGCCAGCAGTTCCCAGGGGGCCACGAGGGCCCATGAGCAGTTCTTC.

The chain combines TRBV7-9 with TRBJ1-6; D is perhaps TRBD1 (6 bases). Trimming stripped 4 bases from V and 10 bases from J, with 17 bases between. The CDR3 runs 15 residues. The V gene's germline CDR1 is SEHNR and CDR2 FQNEAQ (reference sequence). CDR3 sequence (DNA): TGTGCCAGCAGCTACGGCCGCTCAGGGGAATCACCCCTCCACTTT. Protein: CASSYGRSGESPLHF.

J is TRBJ1-1 and V is TRBV6-2 or TRBV6-3, with 11 bases matching TRBD1. This CDR3 spans 17 amino acids. With V trimmed by 4 bases and J by 4 bases, 11 bases remained unmatched. Germline V CDR1 and CDR2: MNHEY, SVGEGT. CDR3 sequence reads: CASSSRTGGEWITEAFF. CDR3 sequence (DNA): TGTGCCAGCAGTTCCAGGACAGGGGGCGAATGGATCACTGAAGCTTTCTTT.

The chain joins TRBV18 to TRBJ1-4; 11 positions match TRBD1. The CDR3 consists of 15 residues. The J segment lost 6 bases and the V segment lost 3 bases, leaving 3 bases of the junction unmatched. Per the germline V gene, CDR1 is KGHSH and CDR2 is LQKENI. This CDR3 is CASSPDRGPYEKLFF. The CDR3, as DNA: TGTGCCAGCTCACCGGACAGGGGGCCTTATGAAAAACTGTTTTTT.

The chain links TRBV4-1 to TRBJ2-5; 10 positions agree with TRBD2. Germline trimming cut 1 base from V and 5 bases from J; bases unmatched to any gene: 10. Germline V gene data show CDR1 as MGHRA and CDR2 as YSYEKL. The CDR3 totals 17 residues. The CDR3 region is CASSQVLAGVLWETQYF. The CDR3 DNA sequence: TGCGCCAGCAGCCAAGTCCTAGCGGGGGTGCTTTGGGAGACCCAGTACTTC.

The chain is built from TRBV7-2 and TRBJ2-3; 9 nucleotides align to TRBD2. The length of the CDR3 is 18 residues. Trimming removed 5 bases from V and 4 bases from J; junction bases left unmatched: 16. Germline CDR1 and CDR2: SGHTA and FQGNSA. CDR3 in amino acids: CASSPRGAGGASADTQYF. The CDR3 DNA sequence: TGTGCCAGCAGCCCCCGAGGGGCGGGGGGGGCCAGTGCAGATACGCAGTATTTT.

This clone was seen just once. The rearrangement links TRBV10-2 to TRBJ2-3, with 8 positions matching TRBD1. V was clipped by 7 bases and J by 0 bases; unmatched bases: 6. CDR1 WSHSY and CDR2 SAAADI come from the germline V gene. The CDR3 consists of 15 residues. CDR3 sequence: CASKGRDRSTDTQYF. In nucleotides, the CDR3 is TGCGCCAGCAAGGGGCGGGACAGGAGCACAGATACGCAGTATTTT.